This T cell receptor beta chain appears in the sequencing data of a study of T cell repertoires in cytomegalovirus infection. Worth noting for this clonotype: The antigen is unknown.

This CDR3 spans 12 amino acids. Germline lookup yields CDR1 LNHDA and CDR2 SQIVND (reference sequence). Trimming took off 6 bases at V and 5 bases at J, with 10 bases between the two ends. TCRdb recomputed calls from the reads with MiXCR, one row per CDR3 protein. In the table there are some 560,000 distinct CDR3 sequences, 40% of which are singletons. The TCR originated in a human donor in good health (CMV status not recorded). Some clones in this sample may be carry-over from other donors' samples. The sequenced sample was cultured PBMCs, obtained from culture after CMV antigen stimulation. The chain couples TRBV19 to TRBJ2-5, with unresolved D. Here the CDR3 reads CASSFKSETQYF. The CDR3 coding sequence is TGTGCCAGTAGCTTTAAATCGGAGACCCAGTACTTC.